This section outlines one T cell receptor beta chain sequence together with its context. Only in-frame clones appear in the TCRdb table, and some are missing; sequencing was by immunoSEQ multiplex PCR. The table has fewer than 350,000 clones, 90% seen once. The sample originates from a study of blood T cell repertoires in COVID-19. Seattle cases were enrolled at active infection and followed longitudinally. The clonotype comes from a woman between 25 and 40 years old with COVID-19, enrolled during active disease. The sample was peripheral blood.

CDR3 region: CASSFSSRKQFF. In DNA form, the CDR3 reads TGTGCCAGCAGCTTTAGCTCGAGAAAGCAGTTCTTC. The chain recombines TRBV7-2 with TRBJ2-1; D uncertain. Trimming shortened V by 3 bases and J by 11 bases, and 11 bases separated the two germline ends. The germline CDR1 and CDR2 sequences are SGHTA and FQGNSA. The CDR3 has 12 residues.